One and the same sample provided the 13 T cell receptor beta chains below, sequenced in a study of CD8+CD57+ T cells in acquired aplastic anemia. Whoever was chosen for sequencing had shown CD8+CD57+ cell expansion by flow cytometry. For CDR3 and TCR beta VDJ profiling, genomic DNA was the template used. TCRdb analysed the reads with MiXCR anew, one entry per CDR3 protein. This table has roughly 150,000 distinct CDR3 sequences, 40% to 55% appearing once. The sequenced sample was sorted CD4+, CD8+, or CD8+CD57+ T cells (not recorded which) from PBMCs. These receptors came from a human donor with aplastic anemia.

CDR3 DNA: TGTGCCAGCTCACCAGGGTTGGGGCACGAAGCTTTCTTT. Its translation: CASSPGLGHEAFF. The genes are TRBV18 and TRBJ1-1; D might be TRBD1 (5 bases). In germline, CDR1 is KGHSH, CDR2 LQKENI. V was shortened by 2 bases and J by 8 bases, with 12 bases between the two germline ends. This CDR3 has 13 residues.

Ten or more counts support this clonotype. The chain couples TRBV29-1 to TRBJ1-5; possible D gene TRBD2, 6 bases. The J call may be faulty, since TRBJ2-3 better matches the DNA end. Germline CDR1 is SQVTM and CDR2 is ANQGSEA. The CDR3 length is 14 residues. The CDR3 sequence is CSVGGLNAGQPQYF. The CDR3 nucleotides read TGCAGCGTCGGGGGATTAAACGCAGGTCAGCCCCAGTATTTT.

This clonotype was observed at least ten times. The rearrangement joins TRBV7-2 to TRBJ2-5; 8 bases align to TRBD2. The CDR3 extends over 15 amino acids. Per germline, CDR1 SGHTA and CDR2 FQGNSA. The V gene end was trimmed by 6 bases and the J gene end by 5 bases; junction bases not matched to a gene: 11. DNA of the CDR3: TGTGCCAGCAGGACCCCTGGCGGGAGGTTGGAGACCCAGTACTTC. Its protein is CASRTPGGRLETQYF.

Worth noting for this clonotype: One base away lies a much larger clone, so this may be a sequencing read error. The chain couples TRBV6-5 to TRBJ2-1; 11 bases agree with TRBD2. The germline CDR1 and CDR2 sequences are MNHEY and SVGAGI. The CDR3 is 14 amino acids. Trimming took 4 bases from V and 9 from J; bases not matched to a gene: 5. For the CDR3, the DNA is TGTGCCAGCAGTTCGCCGACTAGCGGGACTGAGCAGTTCTTC. Encoded protein: CASSSPTSGTEQFF.

This clonotype showed up many times. The rearrangement uses TRBV4-3 and TRBJ1-1; tentative D call: TRBD1 (5 bases). The CDR3 is made up of 17 amino acids. The germline V gene encodes CDR1 LGHNA and CDR2 YSLEER. Trimming pared 4 bases from V and 4 bases from J, leaving 22 bases between. CDR3 sequence: CASSPQFLINGGTEAFF. For the CDR3, the DNA is TGCGCCAGCAGCCCGCAATTCCTAATCAATGGGGGCACTGAAGCTTTCTTT.

V is TRBV13 and J is TRBJ1-2; unclear D gene. CDR1 and CDR2 (germline): PRHDT, FYEKMQ (reference sequence). CDR3 size: 12 residues. V lost 2 bases and J 8 bases, leaving 9 bases between the germline ends. Written as DNA, the CDR3 is TGTGCCAGCAGCTTACGTGGGGAAGGCTACACCTTC. It is translated as CASSLRGEGYTF. Full variable domain (rest looked up from reference TRBV13 and TRBJ1-2): AAGVIQSPRHLIKEKRETATLKCYPIPRHDTVYWYQQGPGQDPQFLISFYEKMQSDKGSIPDRFSAQQFSDYHSELNMSSLELGDSALYFCASSLRGEGYTFGSGTRLTVV.

In its sample, this clonotype was seen many times. The gene calls are TRBV3-1 and TRBJ1-6; 8 bases match TRBD1. The CDR3 spans 16 residues. Per germline, CDR1 LGHDT and CDR2 YNNKEL (reference sequence). V lost 4 bases and J lost 6; bases outside the gene matches: 8. CDR3 bases: TGTGCCAGCAGCCCCCGGACAGGGTTTGGTAATTCACCCCTCCACTTT. This translates into CASSPRTGFGNSPLHF.

The V call is TRBV4-2, the J call TRBJ1-3; D call uncertain. Deletions cut 0 bases from V and 0 bases from J, with 6 bases between. Germline V gene data show CDR1 as LGHNA and CDR2 as YNFKEQ. The CDR3 has 15 amino acids. CDR3 sequence reads: CASSQEVSSGNTIYF. The CDR3 DNA is TGTGCCAGCAGCCAAGAAGTCAGCTCTGGAAACACCATATATTTT.

Many counts were recorded for this clonotype. The chain combines TRBV5-1 with TRBJ2-7; possible D gene TRBD1, 6 bases. V lost 4 bases, J lost 2 bases, and 13 bases lay in between. The CDR3 length is 14 residues. Looked up from germline, CDR1 is SGHRS and CDR2 is YFSETQ. The CDR3 DNA reads TGCGCCAGCAGCGCCGGACAGAACACCTACGAGCAGTACTTC. Translating gives CASSAGQNTYEQYF.

This clonotype was counted ten times or more. J is TRBJ2-2 and V is TRBV2; maybe TRBD1 (5 bases). Trimming removed 5 bases at V and 6 bases at J, with 10 bases between. The CDR3 has 13 amino acids. Germline V gene lookup returns CDR1 SNHLY and CDR2 FYNNEI. The CDR3 sequence is CASSNQGSGELFF. CDR3 DNA sequence: TGTGCCAGCAGTAACCAGGGATCCGGGGAGCTGTTTTTT. The variable domain in full, completed from reference TRBV2 and TRBJ2-2, reads EPEVTQTPSHQVTQMGQEVILRCVPISNHLYFYWYRQILGQKVEFLVSFYNNEISEKSEIFDDQFSVERPDGSNFTLKIRSTKLEDSAMYFCASSNQGSGELFFGEGSRLTVL.

A few counts support this clonotype. This chain joins TRBV7-7 and TRBJ2-7; D remains ambiguous. Germline V gene sequence: CDR1 SSHAT, CDR2 FNYEAQ (reference sequence). V was trimmed by 3 bases and J by 13 bases, leaving 13 bases between them. The CDR3 has 11 residues. The CDR3 DNA reads TGTGCCAGCAGCTTGAGCGTTACTGGATACGTC. Protein: CASSLSVTGYV.

This sequence joins TRBV20-1 and TRBJ2-3; unclear D gene. CDR1 DFQATT and CDR2 SNEGSKA come from the germline V gene (reference sequence). Trimming left V 8 bases short and J 4 bases short, with 7 bases between. The CDR3 consists of 10 residues. DNA of the CDR3: TGCAGTCCGAAGGCAGATACGCAGTATTTT. Protein product: CSPKADTQYF.

This clonotype was seen only a few times. The chain recombines TRBV2 with TRBJ2-2; 7 bases are a match to TRBD1. The CDR3 has 15 amino acids. CDR1 SNHLY and CDR2 FYNNEI come from the germline V gene. The ends lost 6 bases at V and 0 bases at J; junction bases unmatched: 4. The CDR3 reads CASRGTAANTGELFF. CDR3 DNA sequence: TGTGCCAGCAGGGGGACAGCGGCGAACACCGGGGAGCTGTTTTTT.